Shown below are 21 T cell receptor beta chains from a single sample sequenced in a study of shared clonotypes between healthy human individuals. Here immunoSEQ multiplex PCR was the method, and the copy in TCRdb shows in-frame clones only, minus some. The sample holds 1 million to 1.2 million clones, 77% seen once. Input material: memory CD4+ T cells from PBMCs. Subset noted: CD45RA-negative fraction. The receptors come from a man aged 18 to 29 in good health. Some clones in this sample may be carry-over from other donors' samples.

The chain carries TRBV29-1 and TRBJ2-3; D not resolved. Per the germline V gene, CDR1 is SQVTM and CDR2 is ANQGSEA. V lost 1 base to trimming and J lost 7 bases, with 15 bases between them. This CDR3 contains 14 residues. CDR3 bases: TGCAGCGTTGAAGCTTCCCTGGTGTCTCATACGCAGTATTTT. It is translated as CSVEASLVSHTQYF.

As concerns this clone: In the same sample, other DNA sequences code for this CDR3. The CDR3 reads CASSLLAGGETQYF. The CDR3 nucleotides are TGTGCCAGCAGTTTGTTAGCGGGAGGGGAGACCCAGTACTTC. V and J are TRBV28 and TRBJ2-5; 11 bases agree with TRBD2. The germline gives CDR1 MDHEN, CDR2 SYDVKM. After removal of 3 bases from V and 5 bases from J, the junction contained 2 bases not matched to a gene. The CDR3 is made up of 14 amino acids. Variable domain in full (rest from reference TRBV28 and TRBJ2-5): DVKVTQSSRYLVKRTGEKVFLECVQDMDHENMFWYRQDPGLGLRLIYFSYDVKMKEKGDIPEGYSVSREKKERFSLILESASTNQTSMYLCASSLLAGGETQYFGPGTRLLVL.

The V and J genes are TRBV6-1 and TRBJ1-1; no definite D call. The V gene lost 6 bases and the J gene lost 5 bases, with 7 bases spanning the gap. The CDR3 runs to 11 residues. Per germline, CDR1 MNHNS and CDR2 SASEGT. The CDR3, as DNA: TGTGCCAGCAGGGCGGTAACTGAAGCTTTCTTT. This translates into CASRAVTEAFF.

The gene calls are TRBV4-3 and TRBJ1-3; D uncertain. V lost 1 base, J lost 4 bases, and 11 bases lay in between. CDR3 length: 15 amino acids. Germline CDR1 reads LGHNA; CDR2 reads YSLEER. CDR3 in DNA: TGCGCCAGCAGCCAAGTTTCTGGGGTAGGAAACACCATATATTTT. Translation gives CASSQVSGVGNTIYF.

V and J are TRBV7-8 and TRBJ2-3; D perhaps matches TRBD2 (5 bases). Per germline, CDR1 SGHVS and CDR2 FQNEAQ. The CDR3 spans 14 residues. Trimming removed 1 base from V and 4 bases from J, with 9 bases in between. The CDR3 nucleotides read TGTGCCAGCAGCTTAGGAGGGTCGGCAGATACGCAGTATTTT. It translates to CASSLGGSADTQYF.

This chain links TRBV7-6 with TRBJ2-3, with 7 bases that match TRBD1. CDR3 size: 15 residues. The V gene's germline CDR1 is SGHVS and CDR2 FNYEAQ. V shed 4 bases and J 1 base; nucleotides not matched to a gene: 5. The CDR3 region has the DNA TGTGCCAGCAGCTCCAACAGGGGCCGCACAGATACGCAGTATTTT. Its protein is CASSSNRGRTDTQYF.

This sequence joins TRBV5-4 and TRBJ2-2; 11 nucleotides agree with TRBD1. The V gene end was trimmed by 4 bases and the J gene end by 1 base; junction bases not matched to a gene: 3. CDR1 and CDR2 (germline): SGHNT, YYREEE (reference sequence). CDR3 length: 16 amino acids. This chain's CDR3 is CASSRGTGGNTGELFF. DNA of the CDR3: TGTGCCAGCAGCCGAGGGACAGGGGGGAACACCGGGGAGCTGTTTTTT.

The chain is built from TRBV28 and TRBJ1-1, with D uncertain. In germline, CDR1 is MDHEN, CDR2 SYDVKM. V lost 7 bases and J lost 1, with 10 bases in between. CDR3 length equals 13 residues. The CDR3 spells CASKGRQNTEAFF. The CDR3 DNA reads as TGTGCCAGCAAAGGGCGACAGAACACTGAAGCTTTCTTT.

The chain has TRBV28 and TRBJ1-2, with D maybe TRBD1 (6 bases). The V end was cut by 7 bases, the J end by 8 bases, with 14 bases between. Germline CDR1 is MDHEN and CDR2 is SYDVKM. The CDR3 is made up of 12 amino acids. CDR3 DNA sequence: TGTGCCAGCAAAGGGGGGCAGAGAGGCTACACCTTC. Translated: CASKGGQRGYTF.

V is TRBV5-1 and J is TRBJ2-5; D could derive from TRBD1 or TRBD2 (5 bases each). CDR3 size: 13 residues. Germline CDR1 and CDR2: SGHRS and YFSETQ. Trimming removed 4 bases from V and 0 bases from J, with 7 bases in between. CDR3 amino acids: CASSGTDQETQYF. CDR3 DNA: TGCGCCAGCAGCGGGACGGACCAAGAGACCCAGTACTTC.

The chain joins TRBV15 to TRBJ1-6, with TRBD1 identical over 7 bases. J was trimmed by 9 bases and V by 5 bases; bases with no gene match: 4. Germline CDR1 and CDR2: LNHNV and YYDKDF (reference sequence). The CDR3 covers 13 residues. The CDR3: CATSRQGSSPLHF. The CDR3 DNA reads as TGTGCCACCAGCCGACAGGGAAGTTCACCCCTCCACTTT.

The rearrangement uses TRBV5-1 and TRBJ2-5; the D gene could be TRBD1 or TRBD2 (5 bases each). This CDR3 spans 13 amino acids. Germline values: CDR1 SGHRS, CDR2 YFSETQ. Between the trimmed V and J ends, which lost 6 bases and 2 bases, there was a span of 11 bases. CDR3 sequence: CASTRDPQETQYF. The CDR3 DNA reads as TGCGCCAGCACCCGGGACCCTCAAGAGACCCAGTACTTC.

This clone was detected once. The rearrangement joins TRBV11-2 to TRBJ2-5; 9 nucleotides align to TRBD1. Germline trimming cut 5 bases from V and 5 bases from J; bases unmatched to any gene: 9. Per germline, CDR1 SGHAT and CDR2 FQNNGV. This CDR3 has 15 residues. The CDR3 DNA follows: TGTGCCAGCAGCCTAAGGACAGGGGTTGTGGAGACCCAGTACTTC. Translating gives CASSLRTGVVETQYF.

As DNA, the CDR3 is TGTGCCAGCAGCCAAGATTCGGGGGACAGGTATTCACCCCTCCACTTT. This gives the protein CASSQDSGDRYSPLHF. This sequence joins TRBV4-2 and TRBJ1-6; 8 bases are a match to TRBD1. The J segment lost 8 bases and the V segment lost 0 bases, leaving 6 bases of the junction unmatched. Looked up from germline, CDR1 is LGHNA and CDR2 is YNFKEQ. The CDR3 has 16 amino acids.

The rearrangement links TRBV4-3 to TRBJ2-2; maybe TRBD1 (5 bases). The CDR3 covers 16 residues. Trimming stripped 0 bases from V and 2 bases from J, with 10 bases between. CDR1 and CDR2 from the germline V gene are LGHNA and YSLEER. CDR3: CASSQDRVGNTGELFF. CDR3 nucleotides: TGCGCCAGCAGCCAAGACAGGGTCGGAAACACCGGGGAGCTGTTTTTT.

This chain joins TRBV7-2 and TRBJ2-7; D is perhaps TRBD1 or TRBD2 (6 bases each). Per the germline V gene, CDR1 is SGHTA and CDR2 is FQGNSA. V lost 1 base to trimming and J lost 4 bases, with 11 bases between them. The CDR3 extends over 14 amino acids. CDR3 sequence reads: CASSLGGDKYEQYF. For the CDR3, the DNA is TGTGCCAGCAGCTTAGGGGGGGACAAGTACGAGCAGTACTTC.

This CDR3 is CAISQGGNYGYTF. In DNA, the CDR3 is TGTGCCATCTCTCAGGGGGGAAACTATGGCTACACCTTC. The gene calls are TRBV10-3 and TRBJ1-2, with TRBD1 matching over 7 bases. V was clipped by 8 bases and J by 2 bases; unmatched bases: 5. Germline CDR1 ENHRY, CDR2 SYGVKD. The CDR3 spans 13 residues.

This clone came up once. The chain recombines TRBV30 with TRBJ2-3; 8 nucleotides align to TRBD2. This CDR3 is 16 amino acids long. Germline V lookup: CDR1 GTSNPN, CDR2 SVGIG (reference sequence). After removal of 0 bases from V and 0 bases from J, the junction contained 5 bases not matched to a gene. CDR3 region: CAWSVGVAGSTDTQYF. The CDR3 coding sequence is TGTGCCTGGAGTGTAGGGGTAGCGGGAAGCACAGATACGCAGTATTTT.

DNA of the CDR3: TGTGCCAGCAGCTGGGCCCAGGCCCAAGAGACCCAGTACTTC. Protein sequence: CASSWAQAQETQYF. The chain uses TRBV7-2 and TRBJ2-5; D unclear. This CDR3 has 14 amino acids. Germline CDR1 reads SGHTA; CDR2 reads FQGNSA. The ends were cut back, 4 bases at V and 1 base at J, with 10 bases in the middle.

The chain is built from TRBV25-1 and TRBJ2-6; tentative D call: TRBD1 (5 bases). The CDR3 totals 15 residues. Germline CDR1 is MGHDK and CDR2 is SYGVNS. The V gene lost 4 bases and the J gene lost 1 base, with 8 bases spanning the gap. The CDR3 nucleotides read TGTGCCAGCAGTGCACGACAGTCTGGGGCCAACGTCCTGACTTTC. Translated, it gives CASSARQSGANVLTF.

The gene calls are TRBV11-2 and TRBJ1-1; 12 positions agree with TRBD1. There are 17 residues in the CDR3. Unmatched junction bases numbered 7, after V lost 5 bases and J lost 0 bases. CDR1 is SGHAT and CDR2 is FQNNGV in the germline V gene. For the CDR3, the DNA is TGTGCCAGCAGCCCCCACGGGACAGGGGGCCTGAACACTGAAGCTTTCTTT. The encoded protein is CASSPHGTGGLNTEAFF.